These 26 T cell receptor beta chains share one sample of origin, sequenced in a study of molecular identifiers for immune sequencing clone quantification. TCRdb reanalysed the PCR reads using MiXCR and keeps one entry per CDR3 protein. This table holds 400,000 to 600,000 distinct CDR3 sequences, over 20% found once. Material: naive CD8+ T cells from blood, with Jurkat cell RNA spiked in. The sample's subset: FACS-sorted CD8+CD4-CCR7+CD45RA+ naive T cells. These receptors were taken from a human donor in good health. Some libraries in this study had Jurkat cell RNA spiked in.

A note on this clonotype: Being one base from a much bigger clone, this may be a read error. The chain uses TRBV6-2 or TRBV6-3 and TRBJ2-3; D unresolved. CDR3 length equals 13 residues. Germline V CDR1 and CDR2: MNHEY, SVGEGT. The CDR3 DNA reads as TGTGTCAGCAGTTACAGCGACACAGATACGCAGTATTTT. As protein: CVSSYSDTDTQYF.

On this clonotype itself: A much bigger clone sits one base away, suggesting this may be a read error. V is TRBV29-1 and J is TRBJ2-2, with D uncertain. The CDR3 has 12 residues. From germline, CDR1 is SQVTM and CDR2 ANQGSEA. CDR3 amino acids: CRAISYTGELFF. The CDR3 nucleotides are TGCCGCGCCATAAGTTACACCGGGGAGCTGTTTTTT.

This clonotype was seen repeatedly, ten times or more. The chain has TRBV28 and TRBJ2-7; D gene ambiguous. V was cut by 5 bases and J by 1 base, with 12 bases left in between. Germline values: CDR1 MDHEN, CDR2 SYDVKM. The CDR3 has 14 amino acids. Written as DNA, the CDR3 is TGTGCCAGCAGTCCCGTAGTTTCGTCCTACGAGCAGTACTTC. This codes for CASSPVVSSYEQYF.

This clonotype was recorded at least ten times. The DNA of the CDR3 is TGTGCCACCAGTGAAGGTGCTCTCACAGATACGCAGTATTTT. It yields the protein CATSEGALTDTQYF. The rearrangement joins TRBV24-1 to TRBJ2-3, with D unresolved. V lost 4 bases to trimming and J lost 2 bases, with 9 bases between them. CDR3 length equals 14 residues. CDR1 is KGHDR, CDR2 SFDVKD, per germline.

As concerns this clonotype: This could be a read error, since a much larger clone is one nucleotide away. The chain uses TRBV6-2 or TRBV6-3 and TRBJ2-7; D unclear. Trimming cost V 8 bases and J 12 bases, with 32 bases left between them. Germline V gives CDR1 MNHEY, CDR2 SVGEGT. This CDR3 has 16 amino acids. CDR3 amino acids: CASGHGSYRYNNNWYF. The CDR3 DNA is TGTGCCAGCGGTCACGGGTCCTATCGGTATAACAACAATTGGTACTTC.

This clonotype was seen ten or more times. The chain employs TRBV2 and TRBJ2-7; 10 bases line up with TRBD2. This CDR3 comprises 14 residues. V gave up 8 bases and J gave up 1 base; unmatched junction bases: 5. Germline CDR1 reads SNHLY; CDR2 reads FYNNEI. The CDR3 DNA follows: TGTGCCAGCGGTACTAGCGGGGAATCCTACGAGCAGTACTTC. Translated: CASGTSGESYEQYF.

This clonotype has just a few counts. The genes are TRBV7-9 and TRBJ2-3; D gene uncertain. The V and J ends lost 5 bases and 3 bases respectively, with 18 bases between them. Per the germline V gene, CDR1 is SEHNR and CDR2 is FQNEAQ (reference sequence). CDR3 length equals 16 residues. The CDR3 sequence is CASSGPMSLHTDTQYF. The DNA of the CDR3 is TGTGCCAGCAGCGGACCGATGTCCTTACATACAGATACGCAGTATTTT.

The rearrangement links TRBV19 to TRBJ2-7; 7 positions agree with TRBD1. J gave up 5 bases and V 3 bases, and 10 bases lay outside the gene matches. The CDR3 length is 15 residues. Germline values: CDR1 LNHDA, CDR2 SQIVND (reference sequence). CDR3 in amino acids: CASSIGQAAVNEQYF. In DNA, the CDR3 is TGTGCCAGTAGTATCGGACAGGCCGCTGTAAACGAGCAGTACTTC.

This clonotype was picked up many times. The J gene is TRBJ2-5, the V gene TRBV20-1, with a tentative D call TRBD2 (6 bases). CDR3 length: 14 residues. V gave up 0 bases and J gave up 4 bases, with 12 bases separating them. Germline values: CDR1 DFQATT, CDR2 SNEGSKA (reference sequence). In DNA, the CDR3 is TGCAGTGCTAGAGATAGCTCGGGGGTAGAGACCCAGTACTTC. It yields the protein CSARDSSGVETQYF.

About this clonotype: A read error is possible here, since a much larger clone lies one base away. The chain carries TRBV27 and TRBJ2-7; the D gene is possibly TRBD2 (5 bases). Germline loops: CDR1 MNHEY, CDR2 SMNVEV (reference sequence). The CDR3 sequence is 14 residues long. CDR3 sequence: CASRPGLRPYERYF. CDR3 nucleotide sequence: TGTGCCAGCAGACCCGGACTGCGCCCCTACGAGCGGTACTTC.

This clonotype was picked up a small number of times. The rearrangement uses TRBV5-8 and TRBJ2-4, with D possibly TRBD2 on 6 matching bases. The CDR3 is 15 amino acids. Germline-derived CDR1 and CDR2 are SGHTS and YDEGEE. V shed 5 bases and J shed 9 bases, with 21 bases lying between them. The CDR3 spells CASRRAAVGGPIQYF. CDR3 DNA: TGTGCCAGCAGGCGGGCGGCAGTGGGAGGTCCCATTCAGTACTTC.

This sequence joins TRBV28 and TRBJ2-4; 9 bases fit TRBD1. Trimming cost V 2 bases and J 0 bases; bases outside gene matches: 8. This CDR3 has 18 residues. Germline CDR1 and CDR2: MDHEN and SYDVKM. CDR3 DNA sequence: TGTGCCAGCAGTTTAGGCCTAGGACAGGGGCTAGCCAAAAACATTCAGTACTTC. It specifies CASSLGLGQGLAKNIQYF. The variable domain in full, completed from reference TRBV28 and TRBJ2-4, reads DVKVTQSSRYLVKRTGEKVFLECVQDMDHENMFWYRQDPGLGLRLIYFSYDVKMKEKGDIPEGYSVSREKKERFSLILESASTNQTSMYLCASSLGLGQGLAKNIQYFGAGTRLSVL.

This clonotype has at least ten counts. V usage is TRBV20-1 and J usage is TRBJ1-2; possibly TRBD1 for D (5 bases). Germline lookup yields CDR1 DFQATT and CDR2 SNEGSKA (reference sequence). V was clipped by 2 bases and J by 4 bases, with 11 bases between them. There are 13 residues in the CDR3. The CDR3 loop is CSARWTTSYGYTF. As DNA, the CDR3 is TGCAGTGCTAGATGGACAACCAGCTATGGCTACACCTTC.

This clonotype was seen more than once but under ten times. V gene TRBV6-2 or TRBV6-3 combines with J gene TRBJ2-7, with D tentatively TRBD1 (5 bases). The CDR3 length is 12 residues. V gave up 5 bases and J gave up 7 bases, with 12 bases separating them. Germline loops: CDR1 MNHEY, CDR2 SVGEGT. As DNA, the CDR3 is TGTGCCAGCAGTGACCTTGACAGAGAGCAGTACTTC. Its translation is CASSDLDREQYF.

This clonotype has a handful of counts. The chain joins TRBV30 to TRBJ2-3; no firm D call. Trimming took off 0 bases at V and 0 bases at J, with 10 bases between the two ends. CDR1 is GTSNPN, CDR2 SVGIG, per germline (reference sequence). The CDR3 is made up of 15 amino acids. CDR3: CAWSVSALSTDTQYF. In DNA form, the CDR3 reads TGTGCCTGGAGTGTGAGTGCCTTGAGCACAGATACGCAGTATTTT.

The chain is built from TRBV18 and TRBJ2-3; tentative D call: TRBD2 (5 bases). V was pared by 0 bases and J by 0 bases, with 10 bases between. CDR3 size: 16 residues. In germline, CDR1 is KGHSH, CDR2 LQKENI. The CDR3 loop is CASSPPFGESTDTQYF. DNA for the CDR3: TGTGCCAGCTCACCACCATTTGGGGAGAGCACAGATACGCAGTATTTT.

About this clonotype: The CDR3 does not end in the conserved phenylalanine or tryptophan, so this is likely a read error. V is TRBV27 and J is TRBJ1-1; D possibly corresponds to TRBD1 (5 bases). The CDR3 sequence is 14 residues long. The V gene lost 2 bases and the J gene lost 0 bases, with 7 bases spanning the gap. Germline-derived CDR1 and CDR2 are MNHEY and SMNVEV (reference sequence). CDR3 region: CASSLQGMNTEAFL. CDR3 sequence (DNA): TGTGCCAGCAGTTTACAGGGTATGAACACTGAAGCTTTCCTT.

This clonotype has at least ten counts. The chain uses TRBV20-1 and TRBJ2-7; D perhaps matches TRBD2 (6 bases). Germline CDR1 reads DFQATT; CDR2 reads SNEGSKA (reference sequence). Trimming pared 5 bases from V and 4 bases from J, leaving 15 bases between. This CDR3 has 13 amino acids. CDR3 in DNA: TGCAGTGCTTGGGACTCGAGGTGGTACGAGCAGTACTTC. It encodes CSAWDSRWYEQYF.

The rearrangement joins TRBV4-1 to TRBJ2-6; weak D call: TRBD1 (5 bases). The CDR3 is made up of 16 amino acids. V was shortened by 3 bases and J by 0 bases, with 9 bases between the two germline ends. Per germline, CDR1 MGHRA and CDR2 YSYEKL. CDR3 nucleotides: TGCGCCAGCAGCCAGCGACAGAACTCTGGGGCCAACGTCCTGACTTTC. Its protein product is CASSQRQNSGANVLTF.

The chain employs TRBV9 and TRBJ2-5; D possibly corresponds to TRBD2 (5 bases). Germline V gene sequence: CDR1 SGDLS, CDR2 YYNGEE. CDR3 length equals 14 residues. V was cut by 1 base and J by 2 bases, with 9 bases left in between. This CDR3 is CASSVFGLQETQYF. The CDR3 DNA sequence: TGTGCCAGCAGCGTATTTGGACTTCAAGAGACCCAGTACTTC.

The chain is built from TRBV7-9 and TRBJ2-7; D is unclear. Trimming stripped 2 bases from V and 2 bases from J, with 16 bases between. Germline CDR1 and CDR2: SEHNR and FQNEAQ (reference sequence). CDR3 size: 16 residues. The CDR3 is CASSLSGQRITYEQYF. CDR3 nucleotide sequence: TGTGCCAGCAGCTTATCGGGCCAGAGAATAACCTACGAGCAGTACTTC.

For this clonotype: Given a much more abundant clone one base away, this may be a read error. The genes are TRBV20-1 and TRBJ2-7; 7 bases are a match to TRBD2. The CDR3 is 12 residues long. Germline V gives CDR1 DFQATT, CDR2 SNEGSKA (reference sequence). The CDR3 loop is CRANMGGYEQYF. The CDR3 DNA is TGCAGGGCTAATATGGGGGGGTACGAGCAGTACTTC.

The genes are TRBV12-3 or TRBV12-4 and TRBJ1-2; D perhaps matches TRBD1 (5 bases). The CDR3 is 14 amino acids. V was trimmed by 3 bases and J by 4 bases, leaving 12 bases between them. CDR3 coding DNA: TGTGCCAGCAGTTTGAGCAGGGCACCCTATGGCTACACCTTC. This codes for CASSLSRAPYGYTF.

The rearrangement links TRBV19 to TRBJ2-5; 11 bases line up with TRBD2. Germline values: CDR1 LNHDA, CDR2 SQIVND (reference sequence). This CDR3 has 15 residues. J gave up 1 base and V 5 bases, and 3 bases lay outside the gene matches. The CDR3 region is CASSLGLAVQETQYF. The CDR3 nucleotides read TGTGCCAGTAGTTTGGGACTAGCGGTCCAAGAGACCCAGTACTTC.

Only a few counts were recorded for this clonotype. This chain connects TRBV6-2 or TRBV6-3 to TRBJ2-7; the D is unclear. From germline, CDR1 is MNHEY and CDR2 SVGEGT. The CDR3 sequence is 12 residues long. Trimming stripped 5 bases from V and 6 bases from J, with 11 bases between. CDR3 coding DNA: TGTGCCAGCAGTCCCCTAGTCGGCGAGCAGTACTTC. Its translation is CASSPLVGEQYF.

This clonotype has just a few counts. The chain uses TRBV6-5 and TRBJ2-5; 7 nucleotides line up with TRBD2. V gave up 8 bases and J gave up 5 bases; unmatched junction bases: 8. The V gene's germline CDR1 is MNHEY and CDR2 SVGAGI. This CDR3 is 13 amino acids long. The CDR3 here is CASESAGDETQYF. CDR3 sequence (DNA): TGTGCCAGCGAGTCGGCGGGGGATGAGACCCAGTACTTC.